Below are 15 T cell receptor beta chains sequenced from a single sample in a study of T cell repertoires in cytomegalovirus infection. These receptors lack a known antigen. TCRdb re-called the reads with MiXCR, one entry per CDR3 protein. Among some 800,000 distinct CDR3 sequences listed, just under 30% were seen once. The sequenced sample was cultured CD8+ T cells from PBMCs, obtained from culture after CMV antigen stimulation. These receptors all stem from a human donor in good health (CMV status not recorded). Some clones in this sample may be carry-over from other donors' samples.

This clonotype has a handful of counts. The chain joins TRBV15 to TRBJ1-1; TRBD1 might be the D (6 bases). The CDR3 consists of 15 residues. CDR1 and CDR2 from the germline V gene are LNHNV and YYDKDF (reference sequence). V lost 4 bases and J 6 bases, leaving 18 bases between the germline ends. CDR3 DNA sequence: TGTGCCACCAGCATGGACAGAGGGTCGGCGGCTGAAGCTTTCTTT. Its translation: CATSMDRGSAAEAFF.

V gene TRBV19 combines with J gene TRBJ2-1; D is ambiguous. CDR1 is LNHDA, CDR2 SQIVND, per germline (reference sequence). The ends were cut back, 1 base at V and 0 bases at J, with 10 bases in the middle. The CDR3 spans 16 residues. The CDR3 coding sequence is TGTGCCAGTAGTATAGTTCTGGTTAGCTCCTACAATGAGCAGTTCTTC. Translating it yields CASSIVLVSSYNEQFF.

The table lists this clonotype with a few counts. The chain links TRBV6-1 to TRBJ2-3; D call uncertain. Trimming shortened V by 3 bases and J by 1 base, and 8 bases separated the two germline ends. Germline V gives CDR1 MNHNS, CDR2 SASEGT. This CDR3 is 14 amino acids long. As DNA, the CDR3 is TGTGCCAGCAGTGAGGCGCTGGGCACAGATACGCAGTATTTT. This codes for CASSEALGTDTQYF.

V usage is TRBV6-5 and J usage is TRBJ2-1; D not certain. CDR3 length equals 14 residues. Trimming left V 0 bases short and J 4 bases short, with 7 bases between. CDR1 is MNHEY, CDR2 SVGAGI, per germline. CDR3 sequence reads: CASSYSNNYNEQFF. The CDR3 region has the DNA TGTGCCAGCAGTTACTCCAATAATTACAATGAGCAGTTCTTC.

The V and J genes are TRBV6-1 and TRBJ2-2; D is perhaps TRBD1 or TRBD2 (5 bases each). Germline V gene lookup returns CDR1 MNHNS and CDR2 SASEGT. There are 16 residues in the CDR3. V lost 5 bases and J 1 base, leaving 14 bases between the germline ends. Here the CDR3 DNA reads TGTGCCAGCAGTACACACCGGGACGGGAACACCGGGGAGCTGTTTTTT. Its protein is CASSTHRDGNTGELFF.

Concerning this clonotype itself: A clone one base away is much larger, so this may be a read error. V usage is TRBV7-6 and J usage is TRBJ2-2; D not resolved. The germline V and J ends were trimmed by 0 bases and 4 bases, with 12 bases remaining between them. Germline CDR1 SGHVS, CDR2 FNYEAQ. This CDR3 has 16 residues. CDR3 in DNA: TGTGCCAGCAGCTTAGCGCTAAGCGAGAGCACCGGGGAGCTGTTTTTT. Amino acids: CASSLALSESTGELFF.

The sample holds many counts of this clonotype. The CDR3 here is CASSFFGEKLFF. As DNA, the CDR3 is TGTGCCAGCAGCTTCTTTGGTGAAAAACTGTTTTTT. The chain couples TRBV7-6 to TRBJ1-4; no reliable D call. Trimming took 3 bases from V and 7 from J, leaving 6 bases between them. Germline assignment: CDR1 SGHVS and CDR2 FNYEAQ. The CDR3 is made up of 12 amino acids.

In this sample, this clonotype turned up many times. The chain is built from TRBV7-8 and TRBJ2-2; a possible D gene is TRBD1 (5 bases). Germline CDR1 is SGHVS and CDR2 is FQNEAQ. V gave up 2 bases and J gave up 2 bases, with 15 bases separating them. This CDR3 is built from 17 residues. CDR3 coding DNA: TGTGCCAGCAGCTTATGGGTGACAGAGCCTAACACCGGGGAGCTGTTTTTT. Amino acids: CASSLWVTEPNTGELFF.

The rearrangement uses TRBV12-3 or TRBV12-4 and TRBJ1-1, with 8 bases fitting TRBD1. V was pared by 5 bases and J by 2 bases, with 13 bases of the junction left unmatched. CDR3 length equals 17 residues. CDR3 sequence: CASSPRDRRISNTEAFF. DNA for the CDR3: TGTGCCAGCAGTCCCCGGGACAGGAGGATTAGTAACACTGAAGCTTTCTTT.

This clonotype came up a few times. The chain uses TRBV7-9 and TRBJ1-4, with D possibly being TRBD1 (5 bases). Germline lookup yields CDR1 SEHNR and CDR2 FQNEAQ (reference sequence). The ends were cut back, 2 bases at V and 11 bases at J, with 24 bases in the middle. This CDR3 has 17 residues. DNA for the CDR3: TGTGCCAGCAGCTTACCCTCAGAGTCAGGGTCGATCGAGAAACTGTTTTTT. Its protein is CASSLPSESGSIEKLFF.

The V call is TRBV15, the J call TRBJ1-4; 7 positions match TRBD1. The CDR3 totals 18 residues. Losses at the gene ends were 0 bases for V and 6 bases for J; bases not matched to a gene: 13. From germline, CDR1 is LNHNV and CDR2 YYDKDF (reference sequence). The CDR3 coding sequence is TGTGCCACCAGCAGAGAGGGACAGCTCCACTCATACGATGAAAAACTGTTTTTT. It translates to CATSREGQLHSYDEKLFF.

There are a few counts of this clonotype. The chain uses TRBV27 and TRBJ1-2; D call uncertain. Deletions cut 7 bases from V and 10 bases from J, with 25 bases between. Germline CDR1 MNHEY, CDR2 SMNVEV (reference sequence). This CDR3 region has 15 residues. The CDR3, as DNA: TGTGCCAGCACGCTAATTCCCGGGATCTTCAATGACTACACCTTC. It codes for CASTLIPGIFNDYTF.

Many counts were recorded for this clonotype. The chain couples TRBV6-5 to TRBJ2-1, with D unclear. This CDR3 has 14 amino acids. Germline V gene data show CDR1 as MNHEY and CDR2 as SVGAGI. V dropped 4 bases and J dropped 2 bases, with 9 bases sitting between them. CDR3 protein: CASSSQTTYNEQFF. As DNA, the CDR3 is TGTGCCAGCAGTTCTCAGACAACCTACAATGAGCAGTTCTTC.

This clonotype was detected only a few times. This chain joins TRBV7-3 and TRBJ2-3, with TRBD1 matching over 7 bases. There are 14 residues in the CDR3. Germline V gives CDR1 SGHTA, CDR2 FQGTGA. Trimming took 4 bases from V and 4 from J; bases not matched to a gene: 5. CDR3 loop: CASSSDRAPDTQYF. DNA for the CDR3: TGTGCCAGCAGCTCCGACAGGGCCCCAGATACGCAGTATTTT.

The rearrangement joins TRBV10-3 to TRBJ2-7, with 8 positions matching TRBD1. The CDR3 extends over 15 amino acids. Trimming removed 6 bases from V and 2 bases from J; junction bases left unmatched: 9. CDR1 and CDR2 from the germline V gene are ENHRY and SYGVKD. The CDR3 coding sequence is TGTGCCATCAGAGCGACAACAGGGGGAACCTACGAGCAGTACGTC. Translated: CAIRATTGGTYEQYV.